This TCR beta chain originates from a study of OX40 agonist ivuxolimab in advanced cancers. With regard to the full study: Ivuxolimab was a fully human IgG2 agonistic monoclonal antibody targeting the costimulatory receptor OX40 (CD134). Intravenous ivuxolimab was administered to patients every 2 weeks at six dose levels: 0.01, 0.1, 0.3, 1.5, 3 and 10 mg/kg. Of the roughly 51 dose-escalation patients, hepatocellular carcinoma was present in about 20, melanoma in roughly 15, renal cell carcinoma in 9 and head and neck cancer in 9. The dose-escalation cohort was 82.7% male with a mean age of approximately 60 years, ranging from roughly 20 to 80. Patients were allowed to have had prior anti-PD-1, anti-PD-L1 or anti-CTLA-4 therapy, and approximately 39% of the dose-escalation patients had been treated with checkpoint inhibitors. Partial responses were achieved by three dose-escalation patients, of whom one had hepatocellular carcinoma and two had cutaneous melanoma. Peripheral TCRbeta sequencing aimed to test whether ivuxolimab altered TCR sequence diversity and caused clonal T-cell expansion. The paper covers the monotherapy dose-escalation part of the phase I ivuxolimab trial, which included N ≈ 50 patients.

Beyond this particular receptor, the publication reports: At doses from 0.1 to 3.0 mg/kg, clonal expansion was seen in both CD4+ and CD8+ blood T cells between baseline and week 6. In partial responders in the 0.1-3.0 mg/kg groups, normalized peripheral clonal expansion was found to be among the lowest, especially among CD8+ T cells. The antigen specificity of the clonally expanded peripheral T cells was not determined. Low levels of normalized T-cell clonal expansion were also shown by some nonresponding patients. On average, CD8+ T cells showed more expanded clones than CD4+ T cells after ivuxolimab.

Note on this clone: What antigen it recognizes has not been identified. No much larger clone exists at a distance of one base, and base qualities are not known.

Patients with autoimmune disease history or receiving systemic immunosuppression were excluded from the trial. In every dose cohort, peripheral blood was drawn for TCR sequencing at baseline, cycle 4 day 1, and cycle 7 day 1. The samples were taken from a phase I, first-in-human, multicenter, open-label dose-escalation trial of ivuxolimab. Adults with locally advanced or metastatic melanoma, renal cell, hepatocellular, or head and neck squamous cell carcinoma were enrolled in the trial. CD4+ and CD8+ T cells were sorted separately from peripheral blood before TCR sequencing. For sequencing of the TCRbeta CDR3 region, genomic DNA was extracted from the sorted cells. The immunoSEQ Assay was used to sequence the TCRbeta CDR3 regions. Imported from immuneACCESS, the table was reduced by TCRdb to in-frame sequences with V and J called. These copies leave out some clones; in studies compared against another copy, an unresolved V gene accounts for under half, and the cause of the remainder is not known. The sample table lists fewer than 65,000 clones, 85% to 90% of them with a count of one. The ten biggest clones cover just over 1.4% of the sample.

The sample here was CD4+ or CD8+ T cells sorted from blood, taken in a trial of the OX40 agonist ivuxolimab. The sequence came from an adult with an advanced solid tumor such as melanoma, head and neck, liver or kidney cancer.

The CDR3 region has the sequence CASSNGLQQETQYF. The DNA sequence is given as TGCGCCAGCAGCAACGGACTCCAGCAAGAGACCCAGTACTTC. The chain uses TRBV5-1 and TRBJ2-5; the best D guess is TRBD2, with 5 bases matching. The V and J ends are trimmed by 4 bases and 2 bases, leaving 12 bases between them. The CDR3, cysteine through phenylalanine, is 14 amino acids long. The kept DNA is CDR3 alone, 42 bases in frame from the first base. The germline V gene encodes CDR1 SGHRS and CDR2 YFSETQ.